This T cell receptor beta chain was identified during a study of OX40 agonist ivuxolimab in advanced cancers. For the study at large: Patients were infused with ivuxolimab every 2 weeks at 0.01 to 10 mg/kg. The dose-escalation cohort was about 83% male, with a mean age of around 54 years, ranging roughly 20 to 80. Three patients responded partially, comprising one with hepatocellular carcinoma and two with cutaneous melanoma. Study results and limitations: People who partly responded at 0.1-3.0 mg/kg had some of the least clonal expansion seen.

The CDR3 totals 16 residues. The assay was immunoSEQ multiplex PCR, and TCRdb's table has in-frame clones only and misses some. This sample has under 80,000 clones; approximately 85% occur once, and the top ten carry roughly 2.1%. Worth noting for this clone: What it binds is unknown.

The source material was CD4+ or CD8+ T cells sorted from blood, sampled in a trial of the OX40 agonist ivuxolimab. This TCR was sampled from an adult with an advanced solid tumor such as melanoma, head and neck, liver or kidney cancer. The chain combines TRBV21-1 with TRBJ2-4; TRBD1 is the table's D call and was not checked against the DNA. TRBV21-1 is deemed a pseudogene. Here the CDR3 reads CASSKGPGETKNIQYF. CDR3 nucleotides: TGTGCCAGCAGCAAAGGACCAGGGGAAACCAAAAACATTCAGTACTTC.